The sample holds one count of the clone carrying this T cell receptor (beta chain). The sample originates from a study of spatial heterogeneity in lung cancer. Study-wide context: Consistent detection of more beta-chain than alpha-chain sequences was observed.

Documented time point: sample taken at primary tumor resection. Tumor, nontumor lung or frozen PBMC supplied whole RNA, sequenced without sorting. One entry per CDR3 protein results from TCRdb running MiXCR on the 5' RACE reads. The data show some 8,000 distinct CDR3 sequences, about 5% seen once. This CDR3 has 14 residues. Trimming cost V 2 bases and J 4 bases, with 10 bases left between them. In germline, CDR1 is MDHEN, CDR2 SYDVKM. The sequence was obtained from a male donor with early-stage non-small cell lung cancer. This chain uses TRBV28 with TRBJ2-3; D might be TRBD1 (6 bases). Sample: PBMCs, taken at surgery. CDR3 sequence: CASSLGGQADTQYF. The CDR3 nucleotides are TGTGCCAGCAGTTTAGGGGGACAAGCAGATACGCAGTATTTT.